The sequence of this TCR beta chain was determined in a study of tumor-infiltrating lymphocytes in primary liver carcinoma. Turning to the study itself: Productive TCRbeta read yields ran from roughly 3.6 to 7.1 million per sample and were similar between tissues.

Co-extraction of RNA and DNA was performed on roughly 20-31 mg of unsorted bulk tissue. With V trimmed by 6 bases and J by 7 bases, 10 bases remained unmatched. This CDR3 has 16 amino acids. TCR beta cDNA was made from around 520 ng total RNA with a constant-region primer. ARM-PCR was slightly modified, and three nested multiplex PCR rounds with it gave rise to the TCR beta libraries. Researchers ran the first two PCR rounds for roughly 10 cycles each with TRBV1-TRBV30 forward primers and a C-beta reverse primer. TCRdb reprocessed the multiplex PCR reads with MiXCR, giving one entry per CDR3 protein. The data show approximately 74,000 distinct CDR3 sequences, with 65% to 75% seen just once and roughly 13% held by the top ten. This clonotype occurred many times.

The chain carries TRBV12-3 or TRBV12-4 and TRBJ1-6; TRBD1 matches 9 bases. The sequenced material came from liver tumor tissue from sampling region 4. As to subset: tumor region T4, right-lateral pole. This receptor was obtained from a woman aged 55-70 years with primary liver carcinoma and hepatitis B virus infection. DNA of the CDR3: TGTGCCAGCAGCACCCGGTTAGGGACAGGGAATTCACCCCTCCACTTT. Protein product: CASSTRLGTGNSPLHF.